Listed below are T cell receptor beta chains from one sample, sequenced in a study of blood T cells in healthy people across ages. TCRdb processed the 5' RACE reads anew with MiXCR; each CDR3 protein has one entry. The table lists hundreds of thousands of distinct CDR3 sequences, approximately 30% of them singletons. What was sequenced was blood. These receptors all come from a woman aged 80 or older in good health. The CDR3 runs from the conserved cysteine through the conserved F or W. The D gene is left open where the match is weak. A row's size may be missing; if present it is once, few, many or a size class.

clone_size: .; d_call: .; v_call: TRBV7-2; j_call: TRBJ2-4; cdr3_aa: CASTTQTGAKNIQYF; cdr3_nt: TGTGCCAGCACCACACAAACAGGAGCCAAAAACATTCAGTACTTC
clone_size: .; d_call: .; v_call: TRBV11-2; j_call: TRBJ2-1; cdr3_aa: CASSSRGDYSEQFF; cdr3_nt: TGTGCCAGCAGCTCGAGGGGGGACTACAGTGAGCAGTTCTTC
clone_size: .; d_call: TRBD2; v_call: TRBV5-1; j_call: TRBJ2-1; cdr3_aa: CASSLVASGGQNNEQFF; cdr3_nt: TGCGCCAGCAGCTTGGTTGCTAGCGGGGGGCAAAACAATGAGCAGTTCTTC
clone_size: many; d_call: TRBD1; v_call: TRBV7-2; j_call: TRBJ2-5; cdr3_aa: CASSSGTGRVETQYF; cdr3_nt: TGTGCCAGCAGCTCCGGGACAGGGAGGGTGGAGACCCAGTACTTC
clone_size: many; d_call: .; v_call: TRBV25-1; j_call: TRBJ1-2; cdr3_aa: CASSVGEGRIYGYTF; cdr3_nt: TGTGCCAGCAGTGTGGGAGAGGGACGGATCTATGGCTACACCTTC
clone_size: many; d_call: TRBD1; v_call: TRBV5-1; j_call: TRBJ1-6; cdr3_aa: CASSREFRGPVNSPLHF; cdr3_nt: TGCGCCAGCAGCCGGGAGTTCAGGGGGCCCGTTAATTCACCCCTCCACTTT
clone_size: few; d_call: TRBD1; v_call: TRBV30; j_call: TRBJ1-5; cdr3_aa: CAWSATGGRNQPQHF; cdr3_nt: TGTGCCTGGAGCGCAACAGGGGGTCGGAATCAGCCCCAGCATTTT
clone_size: many; d_call: TRBD2; v_call: TRBV6-5; j_call: TRBJ2-3; cdr3_aa: CASSSPSGSTDTQYF; cdr3_nt: TGTGCCAGCAGTTCCCCTAGCGGAAGCACAGATACGCAGTATTTT
clone_size: few; d_call: TRBD2; v_call: TRBV20-1; j_call: TRBJ2-7; cdr3_aa: CSAPYREDYEQYF; cdr3_nt: TGCAGTGCTCCATACCGGGAGGACTACGAGCAGTACTTC
clone_size: .; d_call: .; v_call: TRBV29-1; j_call: TRBJ2-1; cdr3_aa: CSVEGGSHNEQFF; cdr3_nt: TGCAGCGTTGAAGGAGGCAGTCACAATGAGCAGTTCTTC
clone_size: .; d_call: TRBD1; v_call: TRBV7-2; j_call: TRBJ2-1; cdr3_aa: CASGRDLGTADGQFF; cdr3_nt: TGTGCCAGCGGCCGTGATCTTGGGACAGCCGACGGGCAGTTCTTC
clone_size: .; d_call: TRBD2; v_call: TRBV27; j_call: TRBJ2-1; cdr3_aa: CASRGTSEGAGEQFF; cdr3_nt: TGTGCCAGCAGGGGGACTAGCGAGGGGGCTGGTGAGCAGTTCTTC
clone_size: few; d_call: .; v_call: TRBV27; j_call: TRBJ1-2; cdr3_aa: CASSLSNRQGRIYGYTF; cdr3_nt: TGTGCCAGCAGTTTATCGAACCGCCAGGGGAGGATCTATGGCTACACCTTC
clone_size: few; d_call: .; v_call: TRBV20-1; j_call: TRBJ2-7; cdr3_aa: CSAVRGSIRGEQYF; cdr3_nt: TGCAGTGCTGTCAGAGGTTCAATTCGAGGCGAGCAGTACTTC
clone_size: .; d_call: .; v_call: TRBV12-3/TRBV12-4; j_call: TRBJ2-3; cdr3_aa: CASSSMDTQYF; cdr3_nt: TGTGCCAGCAGTAGTATGGATACGCAGTATTTT
clone_size: .; d_call: .; v_call: TRBV30; j_call: TRBJ1-5; cdr3_aa: CAWSGGRRYNQPQHF; cdr3_nt: TGTGCCTGGAGCGGGGGGAGGAGATACAATCAGCCCCAGCATTTT
clone_size: .; d_call: TRBD2; v_call: TRBV27; j_call: TRBJ2-1; cdr3_aa: CASSSWGGSYNEQFF; cdr3_nt: TGTGCCAGCAGTTCCTGGGGGGGCTCCTACAATGAGCAGTTCTTC
clone_size: few; d_call: .; v_call: TRBV30; j_call: TRBJ1-1; cdr3_aa: CAWSSVNTEAFF; cdr3_nt: TGTGCCTGGAGTTCGGTGAACACTGAAGCTTTCTTT
clone_size: many; d_call: .; v_call: TRBV15; j_call: TRBJ1-2; cdr3_aa: CATSATGKHGYTF; cdr3_nt: TGTGCCACCAGCGCTACAGGGAAGCATGGCTACACCTTC
clone_size: many; d_call: .; v_call: TRBV4-3; j_call: TRBJ2-3; cdr3_aa: CASSQVAGASTDTQYF; cdr3_nt: TGCGCCAGCAGCCAAGTTGCGGGGGCGAGCACAGATACGCAGTATTTT
clone_size: .; d_call: TRBD2; v_call: TRBV7-2; j_call: TRBJ2-1; cdr3_aa: CASSSQPAGLAGSEQFF; cdr3_nt: TGTGCCAGCAGCTCGCAGCCAGCGGGATTAGCCGGGAGCGAGCAGTTCTTC
clone_size: few; d_call: .; v_call: TRBV5-5; j_call: TRBJ1-5; cdr3_aa: CASSLGDGGNQPQHF; cdr3_nt: TGTGCCAGCAGCTTAGGGGACGGGGGGAATCAGCCCCAGCATTTT
clone_size: .; d_call: .; v_call: TRBV6-1; j_call: TRBJ1-2; cdr3_aa: CASSESGSLSGHTF; cdr3_nt: TGTGCCAGCAGTGAATCTGGCAGCTTGTCTGGCCACACCTTC
clone_size: many; d_call: .; v_call: TRBV5-5; j_call: TRBJ2-1; cdr3_aa: CASSFRLTAYNEQFF; cdr3_nt: TGTGCCAGCAGCTTCCGACTCACCGCCTACAATGAGCAGTTCTTC
clone_size: few; d_call: TRBD1; v_call: TRBV20-1; j_call: TRBJ1-1; cdr3_aa: CSATRQGMTDTEAFF; cdr3_nt: TGCAGTGCTACCCGACAGGGGATGACGGACACTGAAGCTTTCTTT
clone_size: .; d_call: .; v_call: TRBV7-9; j_call: TRBJ2-3; cdr3_aa: CASSPQGITDTQYF; cdr3_nt: TGTGCCAGCAGCCCACAGGGCATCACAGATACGCAGTATTTT
clone_size: many; d_call: TRBD2; v_call: TRBV20-1; j_call: TRBJ2-5; cdr3_aa: CSAGDGGAFETQYF; cdr3_nt: TGCAGTGCTGGTGACGGGGGGGCCTTCGAGACCCAGTACTTC
clone_size: .; d_call: .; v_call: TRBV7-2; j_call: TRBJ1-6; cdr3_aa: CASSPGGRDSPLHF; cdr3_nt: TGTGCCAGCAGCCCCGGGGGCAGGGATTCACCCCTCCACTTT
clone_size: many; d_call: .; v_call: TRBV4-2; j_call: TRBJ2-1; cdr3_aa: CASSQDAGRSSYNEQFF; cdr3_nt: TGTGCCAGCAGCCAAGATGCGGGCAGGAGCTCCTACAATGAGCAGTTCTTC
clone_size: many; d_call: .; v_call: TRBV9; j_call: TRBJ2-3; cdr3_aa: CASSVAHGISTDTQYF; cdr3_nt: TGTGCCAGCAGCGTAGCTCACGGTATTTCTACAGATACGCAGTATTTT
clone_size: .; d_call: TRBD1; v_call: TRBV28; j_call: TRBJ1-2; cdr3_aa: CASSSTGQGGYGYTF; cdr3_nt: TGTGCCAGCAGTTCCACGGGACAGGGGGGCTATGGCTACACCTTC
clone_size: .; d_call: .; v_call: TRBV28; j_call: TRBJ1-2; cdr3_aa: CASSLVGTGGYTF; cdr3_nt: TGTGCCAGCAGTTTGGTGGGAACAGGGGGCTACACCTTC
clone_size: .; d_call: .; v_call: TRBV12-3/TRBV12-4; j_call: TRBJ2-7; cdr3_aa: CASSRDSTYERYF; cdr3_nt: TGTGCCAGCAGCAGGGACTCCACCTACGAGCGGTACTTC
clone_size: many; d_call: TRBD2; v_call: TRBV7-2; j_call: TRBJ2-3; cdr3_aa: CASDTSGRSTDTQYF; cdr3_nt: TGTGCCAGCGACACTAGCGGGCGAAGCACAGATACGCAGTATTTT
clone_size: .; d_call: .; v_call: TRBV20-1; j_call: TRBJ2-2; cdr3_aa: CSASWSSSNTGELFF; cdr3_nt: TGCAGTGCTAGCTGGTCGAGTTCGAACACCGGGGAGCTGTTTTTT
clone_size: few; d_call: TRBD1; v_call: TRBV12-3/TRBV12-4; j_call: TRBJ2-5; cdr3_aa: CASSSARQGARETQYF; cdr3_nt: TGCGCCAGCAGTTCAGCGCGCCAGGGGGCGCGTGAGACCCAGTACTTC
clone_size: few; d_call: TRBD1; v_call: TRBV18; j_call: TRBJ2-5; cdr3_aa: CASSPPSRTGNNEQYF; cdr3_nt: TGTGCCAGCTCACCACCGTCGAGGACAGGGAACAATGAGCAGTACTTC
clone_size: many; d_call: TRBD1; v_call: TRBV7-8; j_call: TRBJ2-7; cdr3_aa: CASSEGQGPSYEQYF; cdr3_nt: TGTGCCAGCAGCGAAGGACAGGGTCCCTCCTACGAGCAGTACTTC
clone_size: few; d_call: TRBD2; v_call: TRBV15; j_call: TRBJ2-1; cdr3_aa: CATSNSLGLAYNEQFF; cdr3_nt: TGTGCCACCAGCAATTCCTTGGGACTAGCCTACAATGAGCAGTTCTTC
clone_size: .; d_call: .; v_call: TRBV2; j_call: TRBJ1-4; cdr3_aa: CASSEALRGRGKEKLFF; cdr3_nt: TGTGCCAGCAGTGAAGCGCTTCGGGGCAGGGGCAAGGAAAAACTGTTTTTT
clone_size: few; d_call: .; v_call: TRBV4-2; j_call: TRBJ1-2; cdr3_aa: CASSQDYRSDYGYTF; cdr3_nt: TGTGCCAGCAGCCAGGATTACAGGTCGGACTATGGCTACACCTTC
clone_size: many; d_call: TRBD2; v_call: TRBV20-1; j_call: TRBJ2-5; cdr3_aa: CSAGVLRGGPLETQYF; cdr3_nt: TGCAGTGCCGGGGTTCTTCGGGGGGGGCCTCTGGAGACCCAGTACTTC
clone_size: many; d_call: TRBD2; v_call: TRBV28; j_call: TRBJ2-7; cdr3_aa: CASSRDPSGGRREQYF; cdr3_nt: TGTGCCAGCAGTCGAGACCCTAGCGGGGGCCGACGGGAGCAGTACTTC
clone_size: .; d_call: .; v_call: TRBV9; j_call: TRBJ2-1; cdr3_aa: CASSANPYRDRGDEQFF; cdr3_nt: TGTGCCAGCAGCGCAAACCCGTATCGGGACCGGGGCGATGAGCAGTTCTTC
clone_size: many; d_call: TRBD1; v_call: TRBV20-1; j_call: TRBJ2-3; cdr3_aa: CSAMGQGKDTQYF; cdr3_nt: TGCAGTGCTATGGGACAGGGGAAAGATACGCAGTATTTT
clone_size: many; d_call: .; v_call: TRBV6-5; j_call: TRBJ2-5; cdr3_aa: CASGRAETQYF; cdr3_nt: TGTGCCAGCGGCCGCGCAGAGACCCAGTACTTC
clone_size: few; d_call: .; v_call: TRBV24-1; j_call: TRBJ1-5; cdr3_aa: CATSDNHWGGNQPQHF; cdr3_nt: TGTGCCACCAGTGATAACCATTGGGGGGGCAATCAGCCCCAGCATTTT
clone_size: .; d_call: TRBD1; v_call: TRBV7-2; j_call: TRBJ2-5; cdr3_aa: CASRSRGKAETQYF; cdr3_nt: TGTGCCAGCCGCAGCAGGGGGAAGGCAGAGACCCAGTACTTC
clone_size: .; d_call: .; v_call: TRBV5-1; j_call: TRBJ2-5; cdr3_aa: CTSSSGGVGGGYF; cdr3_nt: TGCACCAGCAGCTCGGGTGGGGTCGGAGGTGGGTACTTC
clone_size: medium-sized; d_call: TRBD2; v_call: TRBV4-3; j_call: TRBJ2-7; cdr3_aa: CASSQEWAGGSYEQYF; cdr3_nt: TGCGCCAGCAGCCAAGAATGGGCGGGGGGGTCCTACGAGCAGTACTTC
clone_size: few; d_call: .; v_call: TRBV20-1; j_call: TRBJ2-7; cdr3_aa: CSARDKYRTTYEQYF; cdr3_nt: TGCAGTGCTAGAGATAAGTACAGGACTACCTACGAGCAGTACTTC
clone_size: few; d_call: TRBD1; v_call: TRBV5-1; j_call: TRBJ1-3; cdr3_aa: CASSRGQSGHTIYF; cdr3_nt: TGCGCCAGCAGCCGGGGACAGAGCGGGCACACCATATATTTT
clone_size: many; d_call: .; v_call: TRBV5-1; j_call: TRBJ2-7; cdr3_aa: CASSLDAKAYEQYF; cdr3_nt: TGCGCCAGCAGCTTGGATGCAAAAGCCTACGAGCAGTACTTC
clone_size: many; d_call: TRBD2; v_call: TRBV7-9; j_call: TRBJ2-1; cdr3_aa: CASSGSGGLYNEQFF; cdr3_nt: TGTGCCAGCAGCGGTAGCGGGGGGCTTTACAATGAGCAGTTCTTC
clone_size: many; d_call: .; v_call: TRBV6-2/TRBV6-3; j_call: TRBJ1-1; cdr3_aa: CASSYNKGTEAFF; cdr3_nt: TGTGCCAGCAGTTATAACAAAGGGACTGAAGCTTTCTTT
clone_size: .; d_call: .; v_call: TRBV7-9; j_call: TRBJ1-1; cdr3_aa: CASSPPGADTEAFF; cdr3_nt: TGTGCCAGCAGCCCTCCAGGGGCCGACACTGAAGCTTTCTTT
clone_size: many; d_call: TRBD2; v_call: TRBV7-9; j_call: TRBJ2-3; cdr3_aa: CASSPTSGGLWTQYF; cdr3_nt: TGTGCCAGCAGCCCGACTAGCGGGGGATTGTGGACGCAGTATTTT
clone_size: .; d_call: TRBD2; v_call: TRBV20-1; j_call: TRBJ2-3; cdr3_aa: CSASRSGRGGVADTQYF; cdr3_nt: TGCAGTGCTAGTCGGTCTGGTCGCGGGGGGGTGGCAGATACGCAGTATTTT
clone_size: .; d_call: .; v_call: TRBV2; j_call: TRBJ2-5; cdr3_aa: CASSEFDLLQETQYF; cdr3_nt: TGTGCCAGCAGTGAGTTCGACTTACTCCAAGAGACCCAGTACTTC